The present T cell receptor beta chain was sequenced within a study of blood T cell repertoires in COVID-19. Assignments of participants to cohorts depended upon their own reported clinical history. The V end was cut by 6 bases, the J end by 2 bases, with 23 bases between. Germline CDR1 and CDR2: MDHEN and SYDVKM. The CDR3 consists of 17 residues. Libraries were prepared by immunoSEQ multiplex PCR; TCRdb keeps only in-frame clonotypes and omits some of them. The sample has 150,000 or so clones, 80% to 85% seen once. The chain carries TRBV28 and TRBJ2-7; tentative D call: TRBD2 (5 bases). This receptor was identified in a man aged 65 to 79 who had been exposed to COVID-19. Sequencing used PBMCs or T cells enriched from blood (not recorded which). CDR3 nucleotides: TGTGCCAGCAGGGATACGACCGGGGTCAGTATGACCTACGAGCAGTACTTC. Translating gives CASRDTTGVSMTYEQYF.